The 26 T cell receptor beta chains reported below all come from one sample, sequenced in a study of cytomegalovirus exposure and HLA in healthy donors. Both 60 Vbeta primers and 13 Jbeta primers went into the PCR. TCRdb's copy holds only in-frame clones and misses some; the assay was immunoSEQ multiplex PCR. The data show 100,000 to 120,000 clones, approximately 79% seen once. The specimen was PBMCs. The source is a man aged 25 to 45 in good health and CMV-seropositive.

V gene TRBV19 combines with J gene TRBJ2-3; 7 nucleotides match TRBD1. In germline, CDR1 is LNHDA, CDR2 SQIVND (reference sequence). This CDR3 spans 13 amino acids. The ends lost 10 bases at V and 4 bases at J; junction bases unmatched: 8. The CDR3: CATRGRPADTQYF. Written as DNA, the CDR3 is TGTGCCACAAGGGGGCGCCCCGCAGATACGCAGTATTTT.

This clone was detected only a few times. This sequence joins TRBV11-2 and TRBJ1-2; no firm D call. The CDR3 consists of 14 residues. Germline assignment: CDR1 SGHAT and CDR2 FQNNGV. V dropped 7 bases and J dropped 0 bases, with 12 bases sitting between them. CDR3 nucleotide sequence: TGTGCCAGCACCCCGCCTAGTTCTAACTATGGCTACACCTTC. Translation: CASTPPSSNYGYTF.

The chain couples TRBV13 to TRBJ2-3; 12 nucleotides match TRBD2. This CDR3 has 14 residues. With 5 bases clipped from V and 3 bases from J, the junction kept 0 bases outside the gene matches. The V gene's germline CDR1 is PRHDT and CDR2 FYEKMQ (reference sequence). CDR3 nucleotides: TGTGCCAGCAGCCTAGCGGGGGGGACAGATACGCAGTATTTT. Protein: CASSLAGGTDTQYF.

This sequence joins TRBV2 and TRBJ1-5, with 7 bases fitting TRBD1. The junction had 11 bases not matched to a gene; V was cut back by 9 bases and J by 9 bases. CDR3 length: 13 amino acids. CDR1 is SNHLY and CDR2 is FYNNEI in the germline V gene. In nucleotides, the CDR3 is TGTGCCAGTGGGACAGTGGATGATTCGCCCCAGCATTTT. The encoded protein is CASGTVDDSPQHF.

The rearrangement joins TRBV5-1 to TRBJ2-7, with a weak D call TRBD1 (6 bases). The CDR3 is made up of 17 amino acids. The V end was cut by 3 bases, the J end by 5 bases, with 24 bases between. Germline loops: CDR1 SGHRS, CDR2 YFSETQ. In DNA, the CDR3 is TGCGCCAGCAGCTCCGGCGACTCAGGGGCGTCATCTAACGAGCAGTACTTC. Translating it yields CASSSGDSGASSNEQYF.

The chain links TRBV23-1 to TRBJ2-5; TRBD2 matches 14 bases. TRBV23-1 qualifies as an ORF whose function is uncertain. The CDR3 spans 15 residues. V trimming: 8 bases; J trimming: 6 bases; junction bases outside the gene matches: 8. CDR3 DNA: TGCGCCAGCTCCGTCGGACTAGCGGGGGGAAAGACCCAGTACTTC. Protein sequence: CASSVGLAGGKTQYF.

The gene calls are TRBV12-5 and TRBJ2-3; possibly TRBD2 for D (7 bases). V was clipped by 0 bases and J by 0 bases, with 13 bases between them. Per germline, CDR1 LGHNT and CDR2 FRNRAP. The CDR3 length is 17 residues. The CDR3 loop reads CASGLVGGAPSTDTQYF. In nucleotides, the CDR3 is TGTGCTAGTGGTTTGGTAGGGGGGGCCCCCAGCACAGATACGCAGTATTTT.

V and J are TRBV20-1 and TRBJ1-1, with D perhaps matching TRBD1 (6 bases). Looked up from germline, CDR1 is DFQATT and CDR2 is SNEGSKA (reference sequence). CDR3 length: 11 amino acids. CDR3 nucleotides: TGCAGCATTAACAGGGACACTGAAGCTTTCTTT. Translation gives CSINRDTEAFF.

The chain joins TRBV5-6 to TRBJ2-3; 11 bases fit TRBD1. CDR3 length: 15 amino acids. J lost 7 bases, V lost 4 bases, and 8 bases had no gene match. Germline V gives CDR1 SGHDT, CDR2 YYEEEE. The CDR3 reads CASSLGGTGGNTQYF. The CDR3 region has the DNA TGTGCCAGCAGCCTTGGTGGGACAGGGGGAAATACGCAGTATTTT.

This rearrangement joins TRBV9 to TRBJ1-1; tentative D call: TRBD1 (5 bases). V was shortened by 3 bases and J by 4 bases, with 16 bases between the two germline ends. This CDR3 comprises 15 residues. Per the germline V gene, CDR1 is SGDLS and CDR2 is YYNGEE. The CDR3 loop reads CASSDPPSGGTEAFF. In nucleotides, the CDR3 is TGTGCCAGCAGCGACCCTCCCTCCGGGGGCACTGAAGCTTTCTTT.

The CDR3 spells CASKQPETQYF. The CDR3 DNA reads as TGTGCCAGCAAACAGCCAGAGACCCAGTACTTC. The chain carries TRBV25-1 and TRBJ2-5; D is unresolved. Looked up from germline, CDR1 is MGHDK and CDR2 is SYGVNS. This CDR3 spans 11 amino acids. V dropped 7 bases and J dropped 4 bases, with 7 bases sitting between them. Drawing the rest from reference TRBV25-1 and TRBJ2-5, the complete variable domain is EADIYQTPRYLVIGTGKKITLECSQTMGHDKMYWYQQDPGMELHLIHYSYGVNSTEKGDLSSESTVSRIRTEHFPLTLESARPSHTSQYLCASKQPETQYFGPGTRLLVL.

V gene TRBV18 combines with J gene TRBJ1-2, with 7 nucleotides matching TRBD1. CDR1 is KGHSH and CDR2 is LQKENI in the germline V gene. The trim removed 0 bases at V and 6 bases at J, leaving 4 bases unmatched. CDR3 length: 14 residues. The CDR3, as DNA: TGTGCCAGCTCACCACCGAAGGGGGCGGATGGCTACACCTTC. The encoded protein is CASSPPKGADGYTF.

This clone was found a few times. V is TRBV6-6 and J is TRBJ1-2; 7 positions agree with TRBD1. This CDR3 has 14 residues. The germline CDR1 and CDR2 sequences are MNHNY and SVGAGI (reference sequence). J gave up 6 bases and V 5 bases, and 9 bases lay outside the gene matches. The CDR3 coding sequence is TGTGCCAGCAGTACGGGACAGCCCTTTAATGGCTACACCTTC. Translated: CASSTGQPFNGYTF.

The chain employs TRBV25-1 and TRBJ1-1; no reliable D call. Per the germline V gene, CDR1 is MGHDK and CDR2 is SYGVNS. Trimming took off 3 bases at V and 1 base at J, with 9 bases between the two ends. The CDR3 runs 14 residues. CDR3 coding DNA: TGTGCCAGCAGTGACGGGTCCGGGAACACTGAAGCTTTCTTT. Its translation is CASSDGSGNTEAFF.

The rearrangement links TRBV7-3 to TRBJ1-2, with 7 bases aligning to TRBD1. Germline-derived CDR1 and CDR2 are SGHTA and FQGTGA. The CDR3 contains 13 residues. V shed 4 bases and J 7 bases; nucleotides not matched to a gene: 6. The CDR3 DNA reads as TGTGCCAGCAGCTCAACCACAGGGGCTGGCTACACCTTC. Translation: CASSSTTGAGYTF. The complete variable domain, with remaining parts taken from reference TRBV7-3 and TRBJ1-2, reads GAGVSQTPSNKVTEKGKYVELRCDPISGHTALYWYRQSLGQGPEFLIYFQGTGAADDSGLPNDRFFAVRPEGSVSTLKIQRTERGDSAVYLCASSSTTGAGYTFGSGTRLTVV.

In this sample, this clone turned up a few times. J is TRBJ2-1 and V is TRBV2; 9 nucleotides align to TRBD2. The V gene's germline CDR1 is SNHLY and CDR2 FYNNEI. This CDR3 spans 16 amino acids. V lost 6 bases, J lost 8 bases, and 14 bases stayed unmatched. The DNA for the CDR3 is TGTGCCAGCAGGCATGGAGGCGGGGGGGCCATAGATGAGCAGTTCTTC. Its protein product is CASRHGGGGAIDEQFF.

The chain recombines TRBV29-1 with TRBJ2-5; D unresolved. The CDR3 contains 17 residues. From germline, CDR1 is SQVTM and CDR2 ANQGSEA. The V gene lost 0 bases and the J gene lost 5 bases, with 22 bases spanning the gap. CDR3 DNA sequence: TGCAGCGTTGAAGAGGATTCGTCCCTCGTTGAGGCGGAGACCCAGTACTTC. Residues: CSVEEDSSLVEAETQYF.

CDR3 bases: TGCAGCGTTGTCCAGGGCGACGAGCAGTACTTC. It yields the protein CSVVQGDEQYF. V is TRBV29-1 and J is TRBJ2-5; D is possibly TRBD1 (5 bases). The DNA end lines up better with TRBJ2-7; the J call may be wrong. The CDR3 totals 11 residues. CDR1 and CDR2 (germline): SQVTM, ANQGSEA.

This chain uses TRBV18 with TRBJ2-2; perhaps TRBD1 as D (7 bases). Germline V gene lookup returns CDR1 KGHSH and CDR2 LQKENI. The CDR3 contains 16 residues. V lost 4 bases to trimming and J lost 5 bases, with 17 bases between them. The CDR3 DNA is TGTGCCAGCTCACTAAGGAGGGGGCCCTCGACCGGGGAGCTGTTTTTT. Encoded protein: CASSLRRGPSTGELFF.

This clone was seen a single time. The chain couples TRBV7-9 to TRBJ2-1, with D perhaps TRBD1 (6 bases). Germline lookup yields CDR1 SEHNR and CDR2 FQNEAQ (reference sequence). There are 14 residues in the CDR3. Trimming took 1 base from V and 8 from J, leaving 12 bases between them. The CDR3 region has the DNA TGTGCCAGCAGCTTAGGAGGCCAGGGGTATGAGCAGTTCTTC. This encodes CASSLGGQGYEQFF.

The V and J genes are TRBV12-1 and TRBJ1-5; whether TRBD1, the table's D call, matches the DNA was not checked. TRBV12-1 has pseudogene status. The CDR3 spans 18 residues. CDR3 coding DNA: TGTGCCAGCAGACATGGAAACTTCAGGGCTGAGATAAATCAGCCCCAGCATTTT. Its translation: CASRHGNFRAEINQPQHF.

This clone has just one count. The V call is TRBV27, the J call TRBJ2-5; D perhaps matches TRBD2 (6 bases). The end of the DNA is better explained by TRBJ2-7, so the J call may be wrong. Germline V gene data show CDR1 as MNHEY and CDR2 as SMNVEV (reference sequence). The length of the CDR3 is 14 residues. Written as DNA, the CDR3 is TGTGCCAGCATTCGGGACTCCCGAGGCAACGAGCAGTACTTC. It is translated as CASIRDSRGNEQYF.

V gene TRBV6-6 combines with J gene TRBJ1-1; tentatively, D is TRBD1 (5 bases). The V end lost 6 bases, the J end lost 1 base, and 9 bases lay between the germline ends. CDR3 length equals 13 residues. CDR1 is MNHNY, CDR2 SVGAGI, per germline (reference sequence). The CDR3 loop is CASRGGQNTEAFF. The CDR3 DNA follows: TGTGCCAGCAGAGGCGGACAGAACACTGAAGCTTTCTTT.

The chain recombines TRBV19 with TRBJ1-1; D remains ambiguous. CDR3 length: 14 amino acids. Trimming shortened V by 6 bases and J by 0 bases, and 11 bases separated the two germline ends. Per germline, CDR1 LNHDA and CDR2 SQIVND (reference sequence). CDR3 loop: CASRSYLMNTEAFF. For the CDR3, the DNA is TGTGCCAGTAGGTCTTACTTGATGAACACTGAAGCTTTCTTT.

This clone has more than one count but fewer than ten. The chain links TRBV7-9 to TRBJ2-7; D is uncertain. The CDR3 contains 14 residues. V shed 5 bases and J shed 0 bases, with 11 bases lying between them. Germline V gene lookup returns CDR1 SEHNR and CDR2 FQNEAQ (reference sequence). As DNA, the CDR3 is TGTGCCAGCAGCCCGTTCCCGGGCTCCTACGAGCAGTACTTC. It encodes CASSPFPGSYEQYF. Full variable domain (remainder filled in from reference TRBV7-9 and TRBJ2-7): DTGVSQNPRHKITKRGQNVTFRCDPISEHNRLYWYRQTLGQGPEFLTYFQNEAQLEKSRLLSDRFSAERPKGSFSTLEIQRTEQGDSAMYLCASSPFPGSYEQYFGPGTRLTVT.

The table lists this clone with a count of one. As DNA, the CDR3 is TGTGCCAGCAGTGCATCCGGGGTGCGGTTGGGCTACACCTTC. This gives the protein CASSASGVRLGYTF. The chain couples TRBV27 to TRBJ1-2; D is undetermined. Trimming took 5 bases from V and 8 from J, leaving 18 bases between them. Germline CDR1 reads MNHEY; CDR2 reads SMNVEV (reference sequence). The CDR3 is 14 residues long.